This TCR beta chain stems from a study of identical twins. Study-wide findings and caveats: The authors drew conclusions from cross-sectional statistical analysis rather than following the same donors.

The sample holds a few counts of this clonotype. The antigen remains undetermined. Germline CDR1 and CDR2: DFQATT and SNEGSKA (reference sequence). The CDR3 has 15 amino acids. V shed 0 bases, J shed 6 bases, and the junction held 10 bases outside the gene matches. Unique molecular identifiers were present on the cDNA, which also gained a universal primer site by template switching. TCRdb recomputed calls from the 5' RACE reads with MiXCR, one row per CDR3 protein. This sample has around 650,000 distinct CDR3 sequences; roughly 6.6% occur once, and the top ten carry around 1.6%. These data were also filed under a second study, of yellow fever vaccine responses in identical twins. According to that study: Reports say the vaccine T cell response in twins looked partly convergent and partly personalized.

The source is a woman under 30 in good health. Sequencing was carried out using PBMCs. V gene TRBV20-1 combines with J gene TRBJ2-7, with 8 bases fitting TRBD2. In DNA, the CDR3 is TGCAGTGCTAGAGACCCCAGCGGGAGTACTTTCGAGCAGTACTTC. Translated: CSARDPSGSTFEQYF.